This T cell receptor beta chain was captured in a study of CD8 T cells in Susac syndrome. Germline V gives CDR1 SGDLS, CDR2 YYNGEE. V was pared by 3 bases and J by 2 bases, with 21 bases between. The CDR3 is 19 residues long. This clonotype has just one count. cDNA came from roughly 0.53 to 1 ug RNA primed by random hexamers. TCRdb re-derived calls from the immunoSEQ multiplex PCR reads in MiXCR, one entry per CDR3 protein. The table includes some 150,000 distinct CDR3 sequences, approximately 96% detected once. The TCR sequence derives from a human donor with Susac syndrome. The sample comprised CD4+ T cells from PBMCs. This rearrangement joins TRBV9 to TRBJ1-6; TRBD1 is a possible D gene (6 bases). CDR3 sequence reads: CASSAKGQWTTAYNSPLHF. CDR3 bases: TGTGCCAGCAGCGCAAAAGGACAGTGGACGACCGCCTATAATTCACCCCTCCACTTT.